This TCR beta chain comes out of a study of blood T cells in healthy people across ages. Whole-study results and caveats: With naive T cell percentage, TCR beta diversity showed a strong correlation.

In its sample, this clonotype was seen a few times. Its matching antigen is unknown. This CDR3 comprises 14 residues. J was trimmed by 5 bases and V by 3 bases; bases with no gene match: 5. Next came a second PCR, run for about 7 to 11 cycles, which used a sample-barcoded 5' primer along with a J-beta primer mix. TCRdb passed the 5' RACE reads through MiXCR, listing each CDR3 protein once. The sample gives approximately 1.5 million distinct CDR3 sequences, around 35% of which show up once; about 11% is in the top ten. V is TRBV12-3 or TRBV12-4 and J is TRBJ2-5, with 8 bases lining up with TRBD2. The clonotype originates from a woman aged 25 to 39 in good health. The sequencing input was blood. The CDR3 coding sequence is TGTGCCAGCAGTTTTACTAGCGGAACGGAGACCCAGTACTTC. It encodes CASSFTSGTETQYF.